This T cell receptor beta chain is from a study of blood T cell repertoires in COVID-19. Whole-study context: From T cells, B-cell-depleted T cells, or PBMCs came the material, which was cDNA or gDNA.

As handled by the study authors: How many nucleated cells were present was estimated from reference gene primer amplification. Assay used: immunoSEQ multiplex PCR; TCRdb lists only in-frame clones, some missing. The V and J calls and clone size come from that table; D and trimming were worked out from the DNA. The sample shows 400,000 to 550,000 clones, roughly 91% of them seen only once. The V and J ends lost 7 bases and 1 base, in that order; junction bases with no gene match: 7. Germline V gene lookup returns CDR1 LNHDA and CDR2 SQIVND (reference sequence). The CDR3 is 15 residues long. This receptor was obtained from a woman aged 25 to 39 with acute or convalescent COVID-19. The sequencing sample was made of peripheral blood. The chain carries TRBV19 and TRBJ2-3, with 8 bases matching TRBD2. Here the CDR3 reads CASTTGSGGTDTQYF. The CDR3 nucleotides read TGTGCCAGTACGACGGGTAGCGGGGGCACAGATACGCAGTATTTT.